This T cell receptor (beta chain) was sequenced for a study of cytomegalovirus exposure and HLA in healthy donors. Trimming left V 4 bases short and J 4 bases short, with 14 bases between. The CDR3 covers 14 residues. Looked up from germline, CDR1 is SGHNT and CDR2 is YYREEE (reference sequence). Donors consisted of healthy bone marrow donors. A multiplex PCR was run with 60 Vbeta primers and 13 Jbeta primers. Measured with immunoSEQ multiplex PCR; TCRdb has only the in-frame clones, and not every one. The sample records around 110,000 clones, around 62% being singletons. The specimen sequenced was PBMCs. The TCR was taken from a woman in her forties in good health and CMV-seropositive. The chain uses TRBV5-4 and TRBJ1-1, with D maybe TRBD1 (5 bases). The CDR3 DNA is TGTGCCAGCAGCCCAGTCGGGGGGAGCACTGAAGCTTTCTTT. It translates to CASSPVGGSTEAFF.